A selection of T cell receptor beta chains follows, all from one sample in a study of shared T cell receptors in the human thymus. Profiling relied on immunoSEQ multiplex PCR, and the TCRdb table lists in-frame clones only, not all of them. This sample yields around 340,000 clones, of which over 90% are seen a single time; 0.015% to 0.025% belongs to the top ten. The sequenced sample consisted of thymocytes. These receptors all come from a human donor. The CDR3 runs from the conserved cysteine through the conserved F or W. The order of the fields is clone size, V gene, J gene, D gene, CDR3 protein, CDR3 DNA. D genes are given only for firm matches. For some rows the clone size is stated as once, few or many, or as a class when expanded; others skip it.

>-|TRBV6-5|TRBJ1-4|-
CASSPQVWEKLFF
TGTGCCAGCAGCCCACAGGTTTGGGAAAAACTGTTTTTT
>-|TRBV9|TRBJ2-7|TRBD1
CASSATGEPSSYEQYF
TGTGCCAGCAGCGCCACAGGGGAGCCTAGCTCCTACGAGCAGTACTTC
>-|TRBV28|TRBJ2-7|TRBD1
CASSPGTATLYEQYF
TGTGCCAGCAGTCCCGGGACAGCCACTCTCTACGAGCAGTACTTC
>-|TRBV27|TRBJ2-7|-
CASRPLSPSYEQYF
TGTGCCAGCCGACCCCTCTCCCCCTCCTACGAGCAGTACTTC
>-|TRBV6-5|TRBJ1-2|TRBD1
CASSFNRGHLNGYTF
TGTGCCAGCAGTTTCAACAGGGGGCATCTAAATGGCTACACCTTC
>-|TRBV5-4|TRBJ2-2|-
CASSLGWGAELFF
TGTGCCAGCAGCTTGGGATGGGGGGCCGAGCTGTTTTTT
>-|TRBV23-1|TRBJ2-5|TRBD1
CASPQGRDSIREAQYF
TGCGCCAGCCCCCAGGGCAGGGACAGTATAAGAGAGGCCCAGTACTTC
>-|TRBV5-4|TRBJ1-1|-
CASSSNKGRPEAFF
TGTGCCAGCAGCTCCAACAAGGGGCGTCCTGAAGCTTTCTTT
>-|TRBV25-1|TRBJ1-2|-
CASSLGGEGYGYTF
TGTGCCAGCAGTCTCGGAGGGGAGGGCTATGGCTACACCTTC
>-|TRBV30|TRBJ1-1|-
CAWGPNTEAFF
TGTGCCTGGGGCCCGAACACTGAAGCTTTCTTT
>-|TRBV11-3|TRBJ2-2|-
CASSLDHSWNTGELFF
TGTGCCAGCAGCTTAGATCACTCGTGGAACACCGGGGAGCTGTTTTTT
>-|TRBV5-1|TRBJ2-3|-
CASSSSPGVEQYF
TGCGCCAGCAGCTCCTCGCCGGGGGTTGAGCAGTATTTT
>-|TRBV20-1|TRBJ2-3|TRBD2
CSALLAHTQYF
TGCAGTGCACTACTAGCGCATACGCAGTATTTT
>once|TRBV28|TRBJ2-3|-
CASSPGLFSTDTQYF
TGTGCCAGCAGTCCCGGACTTTTTAGCACAGATACGCAGTATTTT
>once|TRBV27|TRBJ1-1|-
CASSFGGDGRPGGTEAFF
TGTGCCAGCAGTTTTGGTGGGGATGGCAGACCGGGGGGAACTGAAGCTTTCTTT
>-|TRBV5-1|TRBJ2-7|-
CASSPGTYEQYF
TGCGCCAGCAGCCCAGGAACCTACGAGCAGTACTTC
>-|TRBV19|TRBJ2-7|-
CASRGQGQYEQYF
TGTGCCAGTAGGGGGCAGGGGCAATACGAGCAGTACTTC
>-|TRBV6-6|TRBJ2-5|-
CASSTPPVQETQYF
TGTGCCAGCAGTACCCCGCCCGTCCAAGAGACCCAGTACTTC
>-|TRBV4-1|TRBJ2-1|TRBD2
CASSLTLAGVYNEQFF
TGCGCCAGCAGTCTTACTTTAGCGGGGGTTTACAATGAGCAGTTCTTC
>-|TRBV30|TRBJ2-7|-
CAWSENYGGSYEQYF
TGTGCCTGGAGTGAAAACTATGGGGGTTCCTACGAGCAGTACTTC
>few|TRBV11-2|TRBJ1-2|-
CASSNKHVGPHGYTF
TGTGCCAGCAGTAATAAACACGTGGGACCTCATGGCTACACCTTC
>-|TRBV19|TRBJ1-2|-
CASTPPDSPNYGYTF
TGTGCCAGTACCCCCCCCGACAGCCCTAACTATGGCTACACCTTC
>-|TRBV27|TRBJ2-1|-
CASSLLSSPHNEQFF
TGTGCCAGCAGTTTACTTTCTAGCCCCCACAATGAGCAGTTCTTC
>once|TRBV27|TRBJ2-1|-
CASSLNANNEQFF
TGTGCCAGCAGTTTAAACGCTAACAATGAGCAGTTCTTC
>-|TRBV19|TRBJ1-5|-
CASQWGDRWGNQPQHF
TGTGCCAGCCAGTGGGGCGACCGGTGGGGCAATCAGCCCCAGCATTTT
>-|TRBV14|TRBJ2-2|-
CASSQDKTVEELFF
TGTGCCAGCAGCCAAGATAAAACAGTGGAGGAGCTGTTTTTT
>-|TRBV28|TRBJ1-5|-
CASSSPQPQHF
TGTGCCAGCAGTTCCCCTCAGCCCCAGCATTTT
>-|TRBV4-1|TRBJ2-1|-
CASSLGGRSEHNEQFF
TGCGCCAGCAGCTTAGGGGGGCGGAGCGAACACAATGAGCAGTTCTTC
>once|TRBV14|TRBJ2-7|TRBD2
CASSHRLASSYEQYF
TGTGCCAGCAGCCACCGACTAGCGTCTTCCTACGAGCAGTACTTC
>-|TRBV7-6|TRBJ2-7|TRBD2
CASSLESSGTPAYEQYF
TGTGCCAGCAGCTTAGAAAGTAGCGGGACCCCGGCCTACGAGCAGTACTTC
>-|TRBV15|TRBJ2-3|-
CATSRDRDSTDTQYF
TGTGCCACCAGCAGAGATCGGGACAGCACAGATACGCAGTATTTT
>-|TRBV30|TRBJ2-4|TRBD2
CAWSESSGALGAKNIQYF
TGTGCCTGGAGTGAGTCCAGCGGGGCCCTCGGAGCCAAAAACATTCAGTACTTC
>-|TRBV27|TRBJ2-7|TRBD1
CASSSGTGAAYEQYF
TGTGCCAGCAGTTCCGGGACAGGGGCGGCCTACGAGCAGTACTTC
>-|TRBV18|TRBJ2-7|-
CASSPKGLGQYF
TGTGCCAGCTCACCAAAGGGTCTGGGGCAGTACTTC
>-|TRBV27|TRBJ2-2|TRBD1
CASRGLGQPGELFF
TGTGCCAGCCGTGGATTGGGACAGCCCGGGGAGCTGTTTTTT
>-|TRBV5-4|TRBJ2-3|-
CASSSRDRVIAGGCDTQYF
TGTGCCAGCAGCTCCCGGGACAGGGTAATAGCGGGAGGATGTGATACGCAGTATTTT
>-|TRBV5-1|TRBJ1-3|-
CASSFRGGNTIYF
TGCGCCAGCAGCTTCAGGGGTGGAAACACCATATATTTT
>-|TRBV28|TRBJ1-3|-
CASSSWGGVSGNTIYF
TGTGCCAGCAGTTCCTGGGGAGGAGTCTCTGGAAACACCATATATTTT
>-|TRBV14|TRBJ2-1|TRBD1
CASSLTWTGWLSYNEQFF
TGTGCCAGCAGCCTGACTTGGACAGGGTGGCTTAGCTACAATGAGCAGTTCTTC
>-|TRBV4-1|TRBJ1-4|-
CASSQDIDSRATNEKLFF
TGCGCCAGCAGCCAAGATATTGACAGTCGGGCAACTAATGAAAAACTGTTTTTT
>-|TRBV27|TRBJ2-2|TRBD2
CASSRSGRRGGELFF
TGTGCCAGCAGTCGTAGCGGGAGAAGAGGCGGGGAGCTGTTTTTT